This TCR beta chain derives from a study of blood T cell repertoires in COVID-19 (dated by TCRdb to 2018 to 2021). Describing the broader study: The collaborator samples originated in the United States, Italy and Spain and spanned the acute and convalescent phases of COVID-19. The prospective study material was composed of cDNA or gDNA derived from T cells, B-cell-depleted T cells, or PBMCs. Subjects who had been exposed to COVID-19, were actively infected with it, or had recovered from it provided the deeply sampled blood TCRbeta repertoires that made up the dataset. HLA class I and class II types, where available, came from metadata supplied by the sample provider rather than from assay-based typing. The repertoires were made available in a free public database intended to serve as a resource for research on the immune response to SARS-CoV-2. The samples were drawn from the first 160 participants of the ongoing ImmuneRACE study and from 1,254 subjects provided by 6 global collaborators. The sample metadata nearly always contained a de-identified subject ID, COVID-19 status, age in years and sex.

Sequences KGHDR (CDR1) and SFDVKD (CDR2) are obtained from the germline V gene. The CDR3, from cysteine to phenylalanine, totals 18 residues. Only the CDR3 DNA stays, 54 bases, in frame from base 1. V is trimmed back by 1 base and J by 3 bases, and the junction contains 9 bases that no gene match accounts for. Collaborating institutions collected whole blood in K2EDTA tubes following their own protocols. For TCRbeta analysis, collaborator samples were shipped as frozen whole blood, as isolated PBMCs, or as DNA extracted from either sample type. TCRbeta CDR3 regions were amplified from genomic DNA using the immunoSEQ Assay, a bias-controlled multiplex PCR. The study's own analysis went as follows. The number of nucleated cells in each sample was estimated by amplification of reference gene primers within the assay. Sequence reads were collapsed and filtered to measure the absolute abundance of every unique TCRbeta CDR3 rearrangement. For each sample, productive Simpson clonality was calculated as the square root of Simpson's diversity index across productive rearrangements. Not all clones reach the TCRdb copy of this immuneACCESS table, which keeps in-frame sequences only. Checked studies attribute under half of the gap to unresolved V genes and leave the rest unexplained. V and J calls and clone size are those listed in that table; D and trimming were worked out from the DNA. Present in this sample are tens of thousands of clones, 60% to 85% of which were seen just once. The ten largest clones add up to roughly 20% of the sample.

Findings and caveats that apply to the study as a whole: The amount of clinical and demographic metadata varied by source and participant and was provided uncurated.

This clone was observed a handful of times. It lacks a known antigen. Base-call qualities are not available, and no considerably larger clone is one nucleotide away. The sequence came from a man in his sixties or seventies with acute or convalescent COVID-19. This chain is built from TRBV24-1 and TRBJ2-2, with TRBD1 matching 8 junction bases. Source material: peripheral blood. The sequenced DNA is TGTGCCACCAGTGATTTAAAGTGGGAGACAGGGGACACCGGGGAGCTGTTTTTT. It translates as CATSDLKWETGDTGELFF.